This TCR beta chain was identified in a study of blood T cell repertoires in COVID-19. Across the whole study: Material from acute and convalescent COVID-19 was sourced from the United States, Italy and Spain. T cells, B-cell-depleted T cells, or PBMCs provided the cDNA or gDNA that served as material.

Authors' methods: Amplification of reference gene primers was used by the study to estimate nucleated cell counts. The data were produced by immunoSEQ multiplex PCR, yet TCRdb's version contains in-frame clones alone and is incomplete. V, J and clone size reflect that table, while D and trimming were determined from the DNA. The sample yields about 28,000 clones, less than 90% seen once. This CDR3 region has 12 residues. Trimming stripped 6 bases from V and 0 bases from J, with 6 bases between. Germline CDR1 SQVTM, CDR2 ANQGSEA. This sequence was found in a human donor in a cohort sampled during active COVID-19. Specimen: peripheral blood. V and J are TRBV29-1 and TRBJ1-3; D is unclear. DNA for the CDR3: TGCAGCGTCGGGATCTCTGGAAACACCATATATTTT. It translates to CSVGISGNTIYF. Based on the CDR3 plus reference TRBV29-1 and TRBJ1-3, the full variable domain is SAVISQKPSRDICQRGTSLTIQCQVDSQVTMMFWYRQQPGQSLTLIATANQGSEATYESGFVIDKFPISRPNLTFSTLTVSNMSPEDSSIYLCSVGISGNTIYFGEGSWLTVV.